Below are 9 T cell receptor beta chains sequenced from a single sample in a study of blood T cell repertoires in COVID-19. Sequencing used immunoSEQ multiplex PCR; TCRdb keeps in-frame clones, though not all of them. The sample shows 240,000 or so clones, 70% to 80% of them seen only once. The sequenced material came from peripheral blood. The receptors stem from a woman of 80 years or more with acute or convalescent COVID-19.

This rearrangement joins TRBV2 to TRBJ1-5, with D possibly TRBD1 on 5 matching bases. The V gene lost 7 bases and the J gene lost 1 base, with 11 bases spanning the gap. Germline CDR1 is SNHLY and CDR2 is FYNNEI. This CDR3 has 14 amino acids. CDR3 sequence reads: CASNERQSNQPQHF. In nucleotides, the CDR3 is TGTGCCAGCAATGAGAGACAGAGCAATCAGCCCCAGCATTTT.

The sample holds a few counts of this clone. V gene TRBV11-2 combines with J gene TRBJ1-1; D is unresolved. CDR3 length equals 17 residues. Germline-derived CDR1 and CDR2 are SGHAT and FQNNGV. Trimming took off 1 base at V and 5 bases at J, with 20 bases between the two ends. CDR3 DNA: TGTGCCAGCAGCTTAGGGCAGAGCCGGACTGGTGGTACTGAAGCTTTCTTT. Translation gives CASSLGQSRTGGTEAFF.

This clone has just one count. The chain links TRBV29-1 to TRBJ1-3; D not certain. The CDR3 extends over 13 amino acids. V lost 7 bases and J lost 0, with 10 bases in between. Germline CDR1 reads SQVTM; CDR2 reads ANQGSEA. CDR3 in DNA: TGCAGCGGTCAGGTCAACTCTGGAAACACCATATATTTT. Its translation: CSGQVNSGNTIYF.

In this sample, this clone turned up a few times. The V call is TRBV6-6, the J call TRBJ1-4, with 11 nucleotides matching TRBD1. Germline CDR1 and CDR2: MNHNY and SVGAGI (reference sequence). This CDR3 contains 18 residues. J was trimmed by 3 bases and V by 5 bases; bases with no gene match: 11. The CDR3 nucleotides read TGTGCCAGCAGTCGGTTCGGACAGGGGGCGCGGTCTAATGAAAAACTGTTTTTT. Amino acid sequence: CASSRFGQGARSNEKLFF.

The chain is built from TRBV19 and TRBJ2-7; tentative D call: TRBD2 (6 bases). Looked up from germline, CDR1 is LNHDA and CDR2 is SQIVND (reference sequence). The V end lost 3 bases, the J end lost 3 bases, and 15 bases lay between the germline ends. The CDR3 runs 15 residues. CDR3 in DNA: TGTGCCAGTAGTATCTACTCCGACGGGGGCTACGAGCAGTACTTC. It encodes CASSIYSDGGYEQYF.

The CDR3 loop is CASSAPGLGVGREQFF. The CDR3 DNA reads TGTGCCAGCAGCGCACCGGGACTAGGGGTTGGTCGTGAGCAGTTCTTC. V and J are TRBV7-2 and TRBJ2-1; 8 bases are a match to TRBD2. V lost 5 bases, J lost 9 bases, and 15 bases stayed unmatched. The germline gives CDR1 SGHTA, CDR2 FQGNSA. This CDR3 has 16 amino acids.

The J gene is TRBJ1-2, the V gene TRBV7-2, with D hard to call. V lost 1 base and J 13 bases, leaving 19 bases between the germline ends. The germline V gene encodes CDR1 SGHTA and CDR2 FQGNSA. This CDR3 region has 14 residues. The CDR3 sequence: CASSLGFIGREGTF. Written as DNA, the CDR3 is TGTGCCAGCAGCTTAGGGTTTATCGGGAGGGAGGGCACCTTC.

This chain links TRBV6-1 with TRBJ1-2; D is ambiguous. Germline CDR1 MNHNS, CDR2 SASEGT. The CDR3 has 13 amino acids. Trimming took off 1 base at V and 6 bases at J, with 9 bases between the two ends. The CDR3 loop reads CASSEVGVDGYTF. The CDR3 bases are TGTGCCAGCAGTGAAGTCGGGGTGGATGGCTACACCTTC.

The gene calls are TRBV30 and TRBJ1-1; D possibly corresponds to TRBD1 (6 bases). From germline, CDR1 is GTSNPN and CDR2 SVGIG (reference sequence). Trimming removed 4 bases from V and 11 bases from J, with 20 bases in between. This CDR3 is 13 amino acids long. The CDR3 nucleotides are TGTGCCTGGAATTCGAAACAGGGCTCTCAGGCTTTCTTT. Its translation: CAWNSKQGSQAFF.